The 13 T cell receptor beta chains given below trace back to one sample, sequenced in a study of blood T cells in healthy people across ages. Together with a sample-barcoded 5' primer, a J-beta primer mix was included in a second PCR lasting roughly 6 to 12 cycles. TCRdb reprocessed the 5' RACE reads via MiXCR and lists one record per CDR3 protein. The table has 850,000 to 950,000 distinct CDR3 sequences, under 35% seen once. Sequenced: blood. These receptors were collected from an elderly woman in good health.

This clonotype was counted many times. The chain recombines TRBV20-1 with TRBJ2-1, with TRBD2 identical over 12 bases. The CDR3 has 15 residues. CDR1 is DFQATT and CDR2 is SNEGSKA in the germline V gene (reference sequence). Unmatched junction bases numbered 7, after V lost 4 bases and J lost 6 bases. The CDR3 region has the DNA TGCAGTGCTAAAGATCCGGGACTAGCGGGCAATGAGCAGTTCTTC. Translation: CSAKDPGLAGNEQFF.

The chain uses TRBV2 and TRBJ2-1, with D maybe TRBD2 (5 bases). Germline CDR1 and CDR2: SNHLY and FYNNEI. The V gene lost 8 bases and the J gene lost 7 bases, with 15 bases spanning the gap. The CDR3 length is 13 residues. The CDR3 reads CASLPRPGNEQFF. The CDR3 DNA reads as TGTGCCAGCCTGCCCCGTCCGGGGAATGAGCAGTTCTTC.

This clonotype showed up many times. This rearrangement joins TRBV7-2 to TRBJ1-2; D is possibly TRBD1 (6 bases). From germline, CDR1 is SGHTA and CDR2 FQGNSA. Trimming pared 5 bases from V and 4 bases from J, leaving 20 bases between. The CDR3 length is 16 residues. CDR3 bases: TGTGCCAGCAGCGCGCGCGAAGCTCAGGGGATCTATGGCTACACCTTC. Protein product: CASSAREAQGIYGYTF.

This clonotype turned up a few times. This chain connects TRBV15 to TRBJ1-4, with D unresolved. Germline-derived CDR1 and CDR2 are LNHNV and YYDKDF (reference sequence). Trimming took off 4 bases at V and 13 bases at J, with 13 bases between the two ends. CDR3 size: 12 residues. The CDR3 spells CATSKDSRRLFF. CDR3 bases: TGTGCCACCAGCAAAGATTCCAGGAGACTGTTTTTT.

This clonotype was observed a handful of times. The gene calls are TRBV5-1 and TRBJ1-1; weak D call: TRBD1 (6 bases). Germline lookup yields CDR1 SGHRS and CDR2 YFSETQ. Deletions cut 4 bases from V and 5 bases from J, with 15 bases between. The CDR3 is 14 residues long. As DNA, the CDR3 is TGCGCCAGCAGCACTGCACAGGGAACTACTGAAGCTTTCTTT. Translation: CASSTAQGTTEAFF.

The table lists this clonotype with many counts. The chain uses TRBV7-2 and TRBJ2-2, with 11 bases that match TRBD2. This CDR3 has 15 amino acids. Germline CDR1 and CDR2: SGHTA and FQGNSA. V dropped 6 bases and J dropped 8; count of bases not matched to a gene: 8. The CDR3 sequence is CASSSTSGAMGELFF. In nucleotides, the CDR3 is TGTGCCAGCAGTTCGACTAGCGGGGCGATGGGGGAGCTGTTTTTT.

The sample holds many counts of this clonotype. The chain links TRBV20-1 to TRBJ1-5, with 8 bases matching TRBD1. Germline assignment: CDR1 DFQATT and CDR2 SNEGSKA (reference sequence). The CDR3 contains 14 residues. Trimming cost V 5 bases and J 0 bases; bases outside gene matches: 3. The CDR3 nucleotides are TGCAGTGCTTCGGACAGGGATAGCAATCAGCCCCAGCATTTT. It specifies CSASDRDSNQPQHF.

This clonotype was counted only a few times. The chain links TRBV5-8 to TRBJ1-2; 7 bases line up with TRBD1. V was clipped by 7 bases and J by 4 bases; unmatched bases: 7. This CDR3 is built from 13 residues. Germline V CDR1 and CDR2: SGHTS, YDEGEE. The DNA for the CDR3 is TGTGCCAGCGCGTTACAGGGGCCCTATGGCTACACCTTC. Translated: CASALQGPYGYTF. Together with reference TRBV5-8 and TRBJ1-2, the CDR3 gives the full variable domain: EAGVTQSPTHLIKTRGQQATLRCSPISGHTSVYWYQQALGLGLQFLLWYDEGEERNRGNFPPRFSGRQFPNYSSELNVNALELEDSALYLCASALQGPYGYTFGSGTRLTVV.

Worth noting for this clonotype: A junction end diverges from the germline sequence, so it may reflect a read error. The J gene is TRBJ2-3, the V gene TRBV7-9; the D gene is possibly TRBD2 (6 bases). This CDR3 contains 13 residues. Germline loops: CDR1 SEHNR, CDR2 FQNEAQ (reference sequence). Written as DNA, the CDR3 is TGTACCAGCGGGCGGTCTGGAAGAGATACGCAGTATTTT. The encoded protein is CTSGRSGRDTQYF.

This clonotype has a count of ten or more. The rearrangement joins TRBV7-2 to TRBJ2-4; 8 bases are a match to TRBD2. CDR3 length equals 16 residues. Unmatched junction bases numbered 5, after V lost 4 bases and J lost 0 bases. In germline, CDR1 is SGHTA, CDR2 FQGNSA. The DNA for the CDR3 is TGTGCCAGCAGCTCCTTTAGCGGGAAAGCCAAAAACATTCAGTACTTC. This translates into CASSSFSGKAKNIQYF.

This clonotype was counted at least ten times. This rearrangement joins TRBV28 to TRBJ2-5, with 8 bases matching TRBD1. CDR3 size: 14 residues. Germline V gene sequence: CDR1 MDHEN, CDR2 SYDVKM. The CDR3 sequence is CASGGAGGQETQYF. The DNA for the CDR3 is TGTGCATCAGGGGGCGCCGGTGGACAAGAGACCCAGTACTTC.

The chain employs TRBV6-5 and TRBJ2-2; either TRBD1 or TRBD2 may supply D (6 bases each). V shed 0 bases and J shed 1 base, with 18 bases lying between them. The CDR3 covers 19 residues. CDR1 and CDR2 from the germline V gene are MNHEY and SVGAGI. The CDR3 is CASSYSISGAKLNTGELFF. CDR3 nucleotides: TGTGCCAGCAGTTACTCAATCTCGGGGGCGAAATTGAACACCGGGGAGCTGTTTTTT.

The chain links TRBV6-5 to TRBJ2-7, with unresolved D. Trimming pared 2 bases from V and 0 bases from J, leaving 8 bases between. Per the germline V gene, CDR1 is MNHEY and CDR2 is SVGAGI. This CDR3 region has 14 residues. CDR3 in DNA: TGTGCCAGCAGTTACCCTACCTTCTCCTACGAGCAGTACTTC. This translates into CASSYPTFSYEQYF.